This T cell receptor beta chain was captured by sequencing in a study of cytomegalovirus exposure and HLA in healthy donors. This CDR3 region has 15 residues. Trimming took off 7 bases at V and 2 bases at J, with 17 bases between the two ends. Germline V CDR1 and CDR2: SGHRS, YFSETQ. PCR was performed using 60 Vbeta and 13 Jbeta primers. Some clones are missing from TCRdb's copy, which holds only in-frame ones; the method was immunoSEQ multiplex PCR. Here the sample spans around 190,000 clones, around 78% being singletons. The rearrangement links TRBV5-1 to TRBJ2-3; TRBD1 is a possible D gene (7 bases). The receptor was isolated from a woman aged 25 to 45 in good health and CMV-seropositive. Material: PBMCs. The CDR3 region has the DNA TGCGCCAGCGGCCAGGGGGGAATCTTCACAGATACGCAGTATTTT. It encodes CASGQGGIFTDTQYF.